The entry below gives a single T cell receptor beta chain sequence along with its context. Its antigen is undetermined. This sample was taken from a study of T cell responses to AZD1222 COVID-19 vaccine. The CDR3 totals 14 residues. Per the germline V gene, CDR1 is SGHRS and CDR2 is YFSETQ. The ends lost 4 bases at V and 4 bases at J; junction bases unmatched: 7. Study-level findings and limits: Females made up more of the donors, who were largely white British, and clonal diversity may have come out too low.

Second doses that came at about 4 or about 12 weeks were put together. Only in-frame clones appear in the TCRdb table, and some are missing; sequencing was by immunoSEQ multiplex PCR. In the table there are some 130,000 clones, approximately 91% of which are singletons. The TCR was taken from an adult who received the AZD1222 COVID-19 vaccine. J is TRBJ1-2 and V is TRBV5-1, with 7 bases fitting TRBD1. Sequences were derived from peripheral blood, sampled 28 days after the second AZD1222 dose. CDR3 nucleotides: TGCGCCAGCAGCGTCTCAGGGGGTATCTATGGCTACACCTTC. It is translated as CASSVSGGIYGYTF.